One sample yielded the 16 T cell receptor beta chains listed below, sequenced in a study of T cell changes during pregnancy in multiple sclerosis. The method was immunoSEQ multiplex PCR; TCRdb's version includes in-frame clones alone and lacks a portion of them. The sample lists tens of thousands of clones; about 92% were seen once. The specimen comprised CD4+ T cells from peripheral blood mononuclear cells, sampled in the second trimester of pregnancy. These receptors originate from a female donor in good health, enrolled as a control in a pregnancy study.

This chain uses TRBV5-1 with TRBJ2-7, with 7 bases lining up with TRBD2. The length of the CDR3 is 14 residues. Germline V gives CDR1 SGHRS, CDR2 YFSETQ. The V segment lost 1 base and the J segment 3 bases; nucleotides outside the gene matches: 4. The CDR3 DNA follows: TGCGCCAGCAGCTTGAAGGGAGGGAACTACGAGCAGTACTTC. Translated, it gives CASSLKGGNYEQYF.

As DNA, the CDR3 is TGTGCCTGGAAACGGGGGGGAACTTGGGAGACCCAGTACTTC. This translates into CAWKRGGTWETQYF. This sequence joins TRBV30 and TRBJ2-5; 8 bases align to TRBD2. Germline V gene lookup returns CDR1 GTSNPN and CDR2 SVGIG (reference sequence). V trimming: 4 bases; J trimming: 5 bases; junction bases outside the gene matches: 9. CDR3 size: 14 residues.

The chain has TRBV6-4 and TRBJ2-5, with 7 bases lining up with TRBD1. CDR3 length: 13 amino acids. Trimming removed 6 bases from V and 5 bases from J; junction bases left unmatched: 6. Germline CDR1 and CDR2: MRHNA and SNTAGT. The CDR3 DNA reads TGTGCCAGCAGCCCGAGACAGGGTGAGACCCAGTACTTC. This gives the protein CASSPRQGETQYF.

The gene calls are TRBV9 and TRBJ2-3; 8 positions agree with TRBD1. Per the germline V gene, CDR1 is SGDLS and CDR2 is YYNGEE. Losses at the gene ends were 4 bases for V and 6 bases for J; bases not matched to a gene: 4. CDR3 length equals 13 residues. DNA for the CDR3: TGTGCCAGCAGCCCTAGACAGGGGGATACGCAGTATTTT. This gives the protein CASSPRQGDTQYF.

This chain uses TRBV6-1 with TRBJ2-1; D is perhaps TRBD1 (6 bases). V lost 7 bases and J lost 8, with 15 bases in between. The germline V gene encodes CDR1 MNHNS and CDR2 SASEGT. This CDR3 region has 13 residues. DNA for the CDR3: TGTGCCAGCAATACAAAACAGGGTCATGAGCAGTTCTTC. This encodes CASNTKQGHEQFF.

V usage is TRBV27 and J usage is TRBJ2-1, with a tentative D call TRBD2 (5 bases). Per germline, CDR1 MNHEY and CDR2 SMNVEV (reference sequence). The V and J ends lost 4 bases and 3 bases respectively, with 7 bases between them. CDR3 length: 13 amino acids. CDR3 in amino acids: CASSSTNYNEQFF. The CDR3 coding sequence is TGTGCCAGCAGTTCGACTAACTACAATGAGCAGTTCTTC.

This rearrangement joins TRBV11-2 to TRBJ2-7, with TRBD2 matching over 12 bases. The CDR3 sequence is 15 residues long. CDR1 and CDR2 from the germline V gene are SGHAT and FQNNGV. J was trimmed by 4 bases and V by 1 base; bases with no gene match: 2. In nucleotides, the CDR3 is TGTGCCAGCAGCTTAGGGCTAGCGGGAGGGTACGAGCAGTACTTC. This codes for CASSLGLAGGYEQYF.

The rearrangement uses TRBV7-9 and TRBJ2-7; a possible D gene is TRBD2 (7 bases). The length of the CDR3 is 15 residues. Germline CDR1 is SEHNR and CDR2 is FQNEAQ (reference sequence). V lost 5 bases and J lost 4, with 18 bases in between. CDR3 region: CASSGGRGERYEQYF. The CDR3 DNA is TGTGCCAGCAGCGGGGGGAGGGGGGAAAGGTACGAGCAGTACTTC.

This chain uses TRBV10-1 with TRBJ2-3, with D possibly matching TRBD2 (5 bases). The CDR3 has 12 residues. Germline V gives CDR1 WNHNN, CDR2 SYGVQD (reference sequence). CDR3 bases: TGCCCCCGCCCGGGGTGCGGCGATACGCAGTATTTT. It yields the protein CPRPGCGDTQYF.

This chain links TRBV5-4 with TRBJ2-7; D is perhaps TRBD1 (6 bases). The CDR3 runs 13 residues. CDR1 is SGHNT and CDR2 is YYREEE in the germline V gene (reference sequence). V was clipped by 4 bases and J by 1 base, with 9 bases between them. The DNA of the CDR3 is TGTGCCAGCAGCCCACAGGGTTCCTACGAGCAGTACTTC. It translates to CASSPQGSYEQYF.

This chain uses TRBV7-2 with TRBJ2-2; D unclear. Germline values: CDR1 SGHTA, CDR2 FQGNSA. This CDR3 is 12 amino acids long. Trimming pared 4 bases from V and 7 bases from J, leaving 7 bases between. For the CDR3, the DNA is TGTGCCAGCAGCTGGGCCGTCGGGGAGCTGTTTTTT. It translates to CASSWAVGELFF.

The chain joins TRBV6-4 to TRBJ1-1, with D possibly TRBD1 on 6 matching bases. There are 14 residues in the CDR3. Germline V lookup: CDR1 MRHNA, CDR2 SNTAGT. V was trimmed by 4 bases and J by 0 bases, leaving 9 bases between them. CDR3: CASSGNRVNTEAFF. CDR3 nucleotide sequence: TGTGCCAGCAGTGGGAACAGGGTGAACACTGAAGCTTTCTTT.

The CDR3 DNA sequence: TGTGCCAGCAGCCAAGGACTAGCGGATGAGCAGTTCTTC. This translates into CASSQGLADEQFF. The V gene is TRBV7-6, the J gene TRBJ2-1; TRBD2 aligns across 10 bases. The CDR3 spans 13 residues. V lost 5 bases, J lost 8 bases, and 3 bases stayed unmatched. In germline, CDR1 is SGHVS, CDR2 FNYEAQ.

The rearrangement links TRBV21-1 to TRBJ2-3; TRBD1 reflects the table's D call only, with no check against the DNA. TRBV21-1 is classified as a pseudogene. This CDR3 has 19 amino acids. The CDR3 is CASSITGTPRSLSTDTQYF. The CDR3 DNA is TGTGCCAGCAGCATCACCGGGACACCCAGGAGTCTTAGCACAGATACGCAGTATTTT.

The chain is built from TRBV10-2 and TRBJ2-3; 11 nucleotides align to TRBD2. This CDR3 has 14 amino acids. J lost 5 bases, V lost 5 bases, and 3 bases had no gene match. The germline gives CDR1 WSHSY, CDR2 SAAADI. This chain's CDR3 is CASSRLAGIDTQYF. The CDR3 coding sequence is TGCGCCAGCAGTCGACTAGCGGGAATAGATACGCAGTATTTT.

On this clone: Other nucleotide sequences in the sample specify the same CDR3. The chain has TRBV4-1 and TRBJ2-1; D gene unclear. The CDR3 loop spans 14 amino acids. The germline V and J ends were trimmed by 7 bases and 3 bases, with 13 bases remaining between them. Per the germline V gene, CDR1 is MGHRA and CDR2 is YSYEKL. CDR3 in DNA: TGCGCCAGCACTTCAACTCCGGGCTACAATGAGCAGTTCTTC. The encoded protein is CASTSTPGYNEQFF.